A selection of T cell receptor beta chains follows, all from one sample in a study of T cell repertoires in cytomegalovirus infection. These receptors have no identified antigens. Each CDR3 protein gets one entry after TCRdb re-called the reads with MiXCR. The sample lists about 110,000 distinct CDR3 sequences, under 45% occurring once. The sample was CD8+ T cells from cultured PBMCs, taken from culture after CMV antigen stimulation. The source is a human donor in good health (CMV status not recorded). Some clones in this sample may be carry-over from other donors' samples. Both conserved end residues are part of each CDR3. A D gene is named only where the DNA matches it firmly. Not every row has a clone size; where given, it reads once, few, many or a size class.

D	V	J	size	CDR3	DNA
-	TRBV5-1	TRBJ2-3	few	CATYDGRTDTQYF	TGCGCCACCTACGACGGACGCACAGATACGCAGTATTTT
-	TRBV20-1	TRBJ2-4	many	CSARDWAEASKNIQYF	TGCAGTGCTAGAGATTGGGCCGAAGCATCCAAAAACATTCAGTACTTC
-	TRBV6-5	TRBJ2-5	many	CASSWTIQETQYF	TGTGCCAGCAGTTGGACTATCCAAGAGACCCAGTACTTC
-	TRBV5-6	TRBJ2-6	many	CASSLQGFGANVLTF	TGTGCCAGCAGCTTGCAAGGCTTTGGGGCCAACGTCCTGACTTTC
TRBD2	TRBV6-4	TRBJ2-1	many	CASSESLAGYNEQFF	TGTGCCAGCAGTGAATCTCTAGCGGGTTACAATGAGCAGTTCTTC
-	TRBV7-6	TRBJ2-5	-	CASSLVGQETQYF	TGTGCCAGCAGCTTAGTAGGGCAAGAGACCCAGTACTTC
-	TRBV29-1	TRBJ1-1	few	CSVVWDEAFF	TGCAGCGTTGTTTGGGATGAAGCTTTCTTT
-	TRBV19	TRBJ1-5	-	CASSGGNQPQHF	TGTGCCAGTAGTGGGGGGAATCAGCCCCAGCATTTT
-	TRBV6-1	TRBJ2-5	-	CASSELGDGETQYF	TGTGCCAGCAGTGAACTAGGGGACGGAGAGACCCAGTACTTC
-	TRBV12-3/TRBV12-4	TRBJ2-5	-	CASSFNNAAETQYF	TGTGCCAGCAGTTTTAACAATGCGGCGGAGACCCAGTACTTC
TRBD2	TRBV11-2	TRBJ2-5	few	CASSLVDPAGETQYF	TGTGCCAGCAGCTTAGTGGATCCAGCGGGGGAGACCCAGTACTTC
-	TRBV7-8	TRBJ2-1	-	CASSLYRANEQFF	TGTGCCAGCAGCCTGTACAGGGCCAATGAGCAGTTCTTC
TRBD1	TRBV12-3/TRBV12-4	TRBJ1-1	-	CVSIDRGPHTEAFF	TGTGTCAGCATTGACAGGGGGCCCCACACTGAAGCTTTCTTT
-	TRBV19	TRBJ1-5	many	CASSILGGSNQPQHF	TGTGCCAGTAGTATTTTAGGGGGGAGCAATCAGCCCCAGCATTTT
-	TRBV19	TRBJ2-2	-	CASSIAPGGELFF	TGTGCCAGTAGTATAGCCCCGGGCGGGGAGCTGTTTTTT
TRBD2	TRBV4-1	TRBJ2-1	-	CASSQIGTSGGAGYNEQFF	TGCGCCAGCAGCCAAATAGGGACTAGCGGGGGGGCGGGCTACAATGAGCAGTTCTTC
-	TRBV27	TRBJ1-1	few	CASSAGTANTEAFF	TGTGCCAGCAGCGCCGGGACGGCGAACACTGAAGCTTTCTTT
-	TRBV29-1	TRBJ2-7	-	CSVEDRTNYEQYF	TGCAGCGTTGAAGATAGGACTAACTACGAGCAGTACTTC
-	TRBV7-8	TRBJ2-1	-	CASSFRHYNEQFF	TGTGCCAGCAGCTTTAGGCATTACAATGAGCAGTTCTTC
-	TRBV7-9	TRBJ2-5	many	CASSLFGEETQYF	TGTGCCAGCAGCTTATTCGGAGAAGAGACCCAGTACTTC
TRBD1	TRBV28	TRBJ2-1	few	CASSPPGQNNEQFF	TGTGCCAGCAGTCCTCCGGGACAGAACAATGAGCAGTTCTTC
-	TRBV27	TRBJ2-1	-	CASRSGFHNEQFF	TGTGCCAGCAGATCCGGGTTCCACAATGAGCAGTTCTTC
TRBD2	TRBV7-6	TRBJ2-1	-	CASSLGSGGVYNEQFF	TGTGCCAGCAGCTTAGGTAGCGGGGGTGTCTACAATGAGCAGTTCTTC
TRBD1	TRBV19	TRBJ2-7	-	CASSPTGAGYEQYF	TGTGCCAGTAGTCCGACAGGGGCCGGCTACGAGCAGTACTTC
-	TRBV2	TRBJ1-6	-	CASSESRLYNSPLHF	TGTGCCAGCAGTGAATCCCGGCTCTATAATTCACCCCTCCACTTT
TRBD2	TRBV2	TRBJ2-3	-	CASSEEVLAGETDTQYF	TGTGCCAGCAGTGAGGAGGTACTAGCGGGGGAGACAGATACGCAGTATTTT
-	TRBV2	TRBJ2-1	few	CASNERSWNEQFF	TGTGCCAGCAATGAGAGATCCTGGAATGAGCAGTTCTTC
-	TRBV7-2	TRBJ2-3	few	CASSLVVPSSTDTQYF	TGTGCCAGCAGCTTAGTGGTTCCTTCTAGCACAGATACGCAGTATTTT
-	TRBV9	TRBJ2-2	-	CASSTQGSLNTGELFF	TGTGCCAGCAGCACTCAGGGTTCCTTGAACACCGGGGAGCTGTTTTTT
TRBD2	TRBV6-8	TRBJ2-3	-	CASSQLSGGTDTQYF	TGTGCCAGCAGTCAGCTTAGCGGGGGAACAGATACGCAGTATTTT
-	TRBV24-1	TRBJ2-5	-	CATSEPDRRETQYF	TGTGCCACCAGTGAACCGGACAGAAGGGAGACCCAGTACTTC
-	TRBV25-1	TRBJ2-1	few	CASSDSGPIREQFF	TGTGCCAGCAGTGACTCCGGACCGATCCGGGAGCAGTTCTTC
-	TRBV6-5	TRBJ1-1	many	CASSSGSGNTEAFF	TGTGCCAGCAGCTCGGGATCGGGGAACACTGAAGCTTTCTTT
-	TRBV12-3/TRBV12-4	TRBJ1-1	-	CASSSSSGDTEAFF	TGTGCCAGCAGTTCGTCCTCGGGGGACACTGAAGCTTTCTTT
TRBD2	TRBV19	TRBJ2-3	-	CASSTLAGRADTQYF	TGTGCCAGTAGTACACTAGCGGGCCGTGCGGATACGCAGTATTTT
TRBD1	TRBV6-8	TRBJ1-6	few	CASSYEGQGIGSYNSPLHF	TGTGCCAGCAGTTACGAGGGACAGGGAATCGGCTCCTATAATTCACCCCTCCACTTT
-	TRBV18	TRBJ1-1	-	CASSPPWGSLDTEAFF	TGTGCCAGCTCACCACCCTGGGGGTCCCTGGACACTGAAGCTTTCTTT
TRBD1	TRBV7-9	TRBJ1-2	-	CASSSGTAAYGYTF	TGTGCCAGCAGCTCCGGGACAGCCGCCTATGGCTACACCTTC
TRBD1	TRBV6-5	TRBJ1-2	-	CASSYYRGEGYTF	TGTGCCAGCAGTTACTACAGGGGGGAAGGCTACACCTTC
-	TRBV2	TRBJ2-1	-	CASGISSYNEQFF	TGTGCCAGCGGGATTAGCTCCTACAATGAGCAGTTCTTC
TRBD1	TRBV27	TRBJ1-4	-	CASSPRDRGTEKLFF	TGTGCCAGCAGTCCCAGGGACAGGGGGACTGAAAAACTGTTTTTT
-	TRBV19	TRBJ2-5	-	CASSMPRGQETQYF	TGTGCCAGTAGTATGCCCCGTGGGCAAGAGACCCAGTACTTC
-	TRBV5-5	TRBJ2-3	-	CASSTLLAYTDTQYF	TGTGCCAGCAGCACCCTACTAGCTTACACAGATACGCAGTATTTT
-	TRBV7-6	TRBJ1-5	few	CASSCPRGSNQPQHF	TGTGCCAGCAGCTGCCCTCGGGGTAGCAATCAGCCCCAGCATTTT
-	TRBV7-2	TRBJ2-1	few	CASSLAPNRAYNEQFF	TGTGCCAGCAGCTTGGCACCTAATAGGGCCTACAATGAGCAGTTCTTC
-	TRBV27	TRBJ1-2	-	CASSFLAGQNGYTF	TGTGCCAGCAGTTTCCTGGCAGGGCAGAATGGCTACACCTTC
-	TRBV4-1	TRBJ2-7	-	CASSQIGARGEQYF	TGCGCCAGCAGCCAAATAGGGGCGAGGGGCGAGCAGTACTTC
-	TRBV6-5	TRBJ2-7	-	CASSYSRGPYEQYF	TGTGCCAGCAGTTACTCTCGGGGGCCCTACGAGCAGTACTTC
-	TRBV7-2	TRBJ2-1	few	CASSLVSDNEQFF	TGTGCCAGCAGCTTAGTATCGGACAATGAGCAGTTCTTC
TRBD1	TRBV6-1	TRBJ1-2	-	CASSSLQGSNYGYTF	TGTGCCAGCAGCTCCCTACAGGGGTCTAACTATGGCTACACCTTC
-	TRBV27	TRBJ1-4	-	CASSLSWGQNEKLFF	TGTGCCAGCAGTTTATCGTGGGGTCAGAATGAAAAACTGTTTTTT